Below, 15 T cell receptor beta chains from the same sample are listed, as sequenced in a study of regulatory dendritic cells for organ transplantation. Their target antigens are unknown. Data came from immunoSEQ multiplex PCR; TCRdb stores just in-frame clones and leaves some out. This sample has more than 9,500 clones, with roughly 91% found just once. Sorted subsets were CFSE-labeled and cultured less than six days with allogeneic dendritic cells. Sequenced sample: naive CD8+ T cells from blood cultured with dendritic cells. Subset described: CD45RA+ naive T cells. Every receptor here comes from a human donor in good health.

The rearrangement links TRBV6-5 to TRBJ2-7; tentatively, D is TRBD1 or TRBD2 (5 bases each). This CDR3 contains 16 residues. Trimming pared 2 bases from V and 2 bases from J, leaving 16 bases between. The V gene's germline CDR1 is MNHEY and CDR2 SVGAGI. CDR3 DNA sequence: TGTGCCAGCAGTTACGCGGACCCCGGGGCCACCTACGAGCAGTACTTC. This gives the protein CASSYADPGATYEQYF.

The rearrangement joins TRBV7-9 to TRBJ2-7, with TRBD1 matching 7 bases. CDR1 SEHNR and CDR2 FQNEAQ come from the germline V gene (reference sequence). The CDR3 extends over 14 amino acids. The J segment lost 2 bases and the V segment lost 4 bases, leaving 5 bases of the junction unmatched. The CDR3 is CASSSDRVPYEQYF. In DNA, the CDR3 is TGTGCCAGCAGCTCAGACAGGGTCCCCTACGAGCAGTACTTC.

Comment on this clone: In the same sample, other DNA sequences code for this CDR3. The chain carries TRBV27 and TRBJ1-2; a weak D match, TRBD1 (5 bases). The CDR3 spans 14 residues. Germline values: CDR1 MNHEY, CDR2 SMNVEV (reference sequence). V was trimmed by 6 bases and J by 8 bases, leaving 19 bases between them. The CDR3 nucleotides read TGTGCCAGCAGCGTTTTACCAGGGCGGCCCGGCTACACCTTC. As protein: CASSVLPGRPGYTF.

This rearrangement joins TRBV7-9 to TRBJ2-1, with TRBD1 identical over 9 bases. Germline V CDR1 and CDR2: SEHNR, FQNEAQ (reference sequence). Trimming cost V 7 bases and J 9 bases; bases outside gene matches: 13. The CDR3 is 15 amino acids. The CDR3 DNA is TGTGCCAGCAAGTGGACCGGGACAGGGCTTGGTGAGCAGTTCTTC. It codes for CASKWTGTGLGEQFF.

The chain recombines TRBV6-5 with TRBJ1-2; D may be TRBD1 (6 bases). Germline-derived CDR1 and CDR2 are MNHEY and SVGAGI. Trimming took off 1 base at V and 1 base at J, with 13 bases between the two ends. The CDR3 spans 16 residues. CDR3 DNA sequence: TGTGCCAGCAGTTACTATCGGGGGCCGGATAACTATGGCTACACCTTC. Amino acids: CASSYYRGPDNYGYTF.

The chain has TRBV4-2 and TRBJ2-7; weak D call: TRBD2 (5 bases). V was clipped by 0 bases and J by 9 bases, with 9 bases between them. The CDR3 spans 12 residues. Germline CDR1 is LGHNA and CDR2 is YNFKEQ. The CDR3 DNA reads TGTGCCAGCAGCCAAGATGGGAGATTGCAGTACTTC. This encodes CASSQDGRLQYF.

This chain connects TRBV27 to TRBJ2-7; D gene uncertain. V was clipped by 5 bases and J by 0 bases, with 17 bases between them. The CDR3 extends over 16 amino acids. The germline V gene has CDR1 MNHEY and CDR2 SMNVEV (reference sequence). The CDR3 sequence: CASSPLTRENSYEQYF. For the CDR3, the DNA is TGTGCCAGCAGTCCCCTGACACGCGAAAACTCCTACGAGCAGTACTTC.

About this clone: The sample carries other DNA sequences with the same CDR3. The chain recombines TRBV6-5 with TRBJ2-1, with D maybe TRBD2 (6 bases). Germline V gene data show CDR1 as MNHEY and CDR2 as SVGAGI. This CDR3 has 16 amino acids. Deletions cut 0 bases from V and 10 bases from J, with 19 bases between. CDR3 DNA: TGTGCCAGCAGTTACTCGATTCTTGGCGGGACGGACGAGCAGTTCTTC. Translated, it gives CASSYSILGGTDEQFF.

The rearrangement uses TRBV27 and TRBJ1-2, with 9 bases lining up with TRBD1. Germline trimming cut 5 bases from V and 7 bases from J; bases unmatched to any gene: 14. This CDR3 spans 16 amino acids. Germline V gene data show CDR1 as MNHEY and CDR2 as SMNVEV (reference sequence). CDR3 bases: TGTGCCAGCAGTCCCAAGCTGACAGGGGGAGTTGGTGGCTACACCTTC. Its protein is CASSPKLTGGVGGYTF.

The genes are TRBV7-9 and TRBJ2-3; D ambiguous. This CDR3 has 14 amino acids. Trimming pared 0 bases from V and 6 bases from J, leaving 10 bases between. Germline assignment: CDR1 SEHNR and CDR2 FQNEAQ (reference sequence). The CDR3 region is CASSLASALDTQYF. The CDR3 bases are TGTGCCAGCAGCTTAGCGTCGGCGCTGGATACGCAGTATTTT.

The rearrangement joins TRBV28 to TRBJ1-1; D remains ambiguous. With 3 bases removed from V and 1 base from J, the gap between germline ends came to 12 bases. Germline V lookup: CDR1 MDHEN, CDR2 SYDVKM. This CDR3 region has 15 residues. CDR3 sequence: CASSFLLERNTEAFF. The CDR3 nucleotides are TGTGCCAGCAGTTTTTTACTAGAGCGGAACACTGAAGCTTTCTTT.

CDR3 coding DNA: TGTGCCAGCAGGTCCCCCGCCCCCAATGAGCAGTTCTTC. It translates to CASRSPAPNEQFF. The rearrangement joins TRBV28 to TRBJ2-1; D remains ambiguous. V dropped 6 bases and J dropped 6 bases, with 12 bases sitting between them. Germline V gene data show CDR1 as MDHEN and CDR2 as SYDVKM. The CDR3 covers 13 residues.

The chain couples TRBV27 to TRBJ1-1; D gene uncertain. This CDR3 is built from 15 residues. CDR1 is MNHEY, CDR2 SMNVEV, per germline (reference sequence). Trimming took 1 base from V and 2 from J, leaving 11 bases between them. This CDR3 is CASSLYSRGNTEAFF. The CDR3 DNA sequence: TGTGCCAGCAGTTTATACAGTCGGGGAAACACTGAAGCTTTCTTT.

This rearrangement joins TRBV5-1 to TRBJ2-7; 8 positions agree with TRBD1. The CDR3 is made up of 15 amino acids. Losses at the gene ends were 4 bases for V and 0 bases for J; bases not matched to a gene: 6. Germline CDR1 SGHRS, CDR2 YFSETQ. The CDR3 loop is CASSLWTGSSYEQYF. The CDR3 region has the DNA TGCGCCAGCAGCCTCTGGACAGGGAGCTCCTACGAGCAGTACTTC.

This clone was observed a single time. J is TRBJ1-1 and V is TRBV27; D ambiguous. Trimming pared 5 bases from V and 1 base from J, leaving 8 bases between. CDR1 and CDR2 from the germline V gene are MNHEY and SMNVEV (reference sequence). The CDR3 runs to 13 residues. The CDR3 loop is CASSLGPNTEAFF. The CDR3 region has the DNA TGTGCCAGCAGTCTCGGACCGAACACTGAAGCTTTCTTT.